These 27 T cell receptor beta chains were sequenced from one sample in a study of CD8+CD57+ T cells in acquired aplastic anemia. The patients chosen for sequencing had shown expansion of CD8+CD57+ cells (detected by flow cytometry). TCR beta VDJ and CDR3 profiling used genomic DNA as template. TCRdb ran MiXCR on the reads and lists one entry per CDR3 protein. The sample carries under 250,000 distinct CDR3 sequences, more than 40% recorded once. The source material was sorted CD4+, CD8+, or CD8+CD57+ T cells (not recorded which) from PBMCs. These receptors all come from a human donor with aplastic anemia.

For this clonotype: At one end, the junction sequence differs from germline, possibly due to a read error. The chain recombines TRBV7-8 with TRBJ2-3, with TRBD2 matching over 7 bases. CDR3 length: 17 residues. The germline V gene encodes CDR1 SGHVS and CDR2 FQNEAQ. The CDR3 loop reads CASSLGYGGVETDTRYF. CDR3 nucleotide sequence: TGTGCCAGCAGCCTAGGATATGGGGGGGTCGAAACAGATACGCGGTATTTT.

The chain employs TRBV3-1 and TRBJ2-7; either TRBD1 or TRBD2 may supply D (5 bases each). The CDR3 length is 13 residues. The germline V and J ends were trimmed by 11 bases and 2 bases, with 16 bases remaining between them. Germline-derived CDR1 and CDR2 are LGHDT and YNNKEL (reference sequence). The CDR3 reads CAPKKGRTYEQYF. The CDR3 bases are TGTGCCCCTAAAAAGGGACGCACCTACGAGCAGTACTTC.

The V gene is TRBV4-3, the J gene TRBJ2-2, with 13 nucleotides matching TRBD2. The CDR3 is 19 residues long. Germline lookup yields CDR1 LGHNA and CDR2 YSLEER. V shed 0 bases, J shed 2 bases, and the junction held 6 bases outside the gene matches. The CDR3 DNA sequence: TGCGCCAGCAGCCAAGAAAGACTAGCGGGGGGACGAAACACCGGGGAGCTGTTTTTT. Protein sequence: CASSQERLAGGRNTGELFF.

In the case of this clonotype: This may be a read error: a much more frequent sequence differs by one nucleotide. The chain employs TRBV4-1 and TRBJ2-7; 10 bases agree with TRBD2. The CDR3 extends over 14 amino acids. Germline loops: CDR1 MGHRA, CDR2 YSYEKL. The CDR3 DNA sequence: TGCGCCAGCAGCCAAGGTCTAGCGGGAGTTGAGCAGCACTTC. This sequence encodes CASSQGLAGVEQHF.

Ten or more counts support this clonotype. The V gene is TRBV19, the J gene TRBJ2-3; D tentatively reads TRBD1 or TRBD2 (5 bases each). The CDR3 is 17 residues long. Trimming took off 3 bases at V and 0 bases at J, with 16 bases between the two ends. Germline V gene data show CDR1 as LNHDA and CDR2 as SQIVND (reference sequence). The DNA for the CDR3 is TGTGCCAGTAGTATCTCTTCTTGGGGACCCAGCACAGATACGCAGTATTTT. Its protein product is CASSISSWGPSTDTQYF.

As to this clonotype: A read error may account for a junction end that differs from germline. The chain is built from TRBV7-9 and TRBJ2-1, with TRBD2 matching 9 bases. Looked up from germline, CDR1 is SEHNR and CDR2 is FQNEAQ (reference sequence). CDR3 length: 16 residues. DNA for the CDR3: TGTGCCAACGATCGCGCGGGAGGGACTGGTGGGCATGAGCAGTTCTTT. The encoded protein is CANDRAGGTGGHEQFF.

Comments on this clonotype: The final CDR3 position lacks the conserved phenylalanine or tryptophan, pointing to a likely read error. This chain joins TRBV7-9 and TRBJ2-7; 8 bases agree with TRBD1. The CDR3 length is 17 residues. In germline, CDR1 is SEHNR, CDR2 FQNEAQ (reference sequence). V trimming: 3 bases; J trimming: 4 bases; junction bases outside the gene matches: 14. The CDR3 bases are TGTGCCAGCAGCTTCGCGGAAGGACAGGGTACCGCGTACGAGCAGTACCTC. Translating it yields CASSFAEGQGTAYEQYL.

J is TRBJ2-6 and V is TRBV29-1, with D uncertain. This CDR3 has 14 amino acids. Germline lookup yields CDR1 SQVTM and CDR2 ANQGSEA. V lost 2 bases and J lost 0, with 5 bases in between. CDR3 bases: TGCAGCGTTGAATTCGGCTCTGGGGCCAACGTCCTGACTTTC. Amino acid sequence: CSVEFGSGANVLTF. Based on the CDR3 plus reference TRBV29-1 and TRBJ2-6, the full variable domain is SAVISQKPSRDICQRGTSLTIQCQVDSQVTMMFWYRQQPGQSLTLIATANQGSEATYESGFVIDKFPISRPNLTFSTLTVSNMSPEDSSIYLCSVEFGSGANVLTFGAGSRLTVL.

The table lists this clonotype with many counts. The chain recombines TRBV15 with TRBJ2-3; possibly TRBD2 for D (6 bases). The CDR3 is 15 residues long. CDR1 and CDR2 (germline): LNHNV, YYDKDF (reference sequence). The V end lost 1 base, the J end lost 5 bases, and 13 bases lay between the germline ends. CDR3 residues: CATSRARGDRDTQYF. The CDR3 DNA reads TGTGCCACCAGCAGAGCTCGCGGGGATAGAGATACGCAGTATTTT.

This clonotype was seen many times. The gene calls are TRBV5-1 and TRBJ2-3; 12 bases match TRBD2. CDR1 and CDR2 from the germline V gene are SGHRS and YFSETQ. This CDR3 is built from 17 residues. The J segment lost 4 bases and the V segment lost 4 bases, leaving 10 bases of the junction unmatched. CDR3 sequence reads: CASSPRLAGEVSDTQYF. CDR3 coding DNA: TGCGCCAGCAGCCCCAGACTAGCGGGGGAAGTATCAGATACGCAGTATTTT.

This sequence joins TRBV7-3 and TRBJ1-1, with D uncertain. Per the germline V gene, CDR1 is SGHTA and CDR2 is FQGTGA. CDR3 length: 15 residues. V dropped 2 bases and J dropped 3 bases, with 13 bases sitting between them. The CDR3 loop reads CASSLSGGVDTEAFF. The DNA of the CDR3 is TGTGCCAGCAGCTTATCGGGAGGAGTAGACACTGAAGCTTTCTTT.

The table lists this clonotype with many counts. The rearrangement links TRBV7-8 to TRBJ2-7; D may correspond to TRBD1 or TRBD2 (5 bases each). This CDR3 contains 18 residues. Trimming took off 5 bases at V and 4 bases at J, with 27 bases between the two ends. The germline V gene has CDR1 SGHVS and CDR2 FQNEAQ. As DNA, the CDR3 is TGTGCCAGCAGCCCACCGAACCACCCGGGACGGCACTCGTACGAGCAGTACTTC. Translating it yields CASSPPNHPGRHSYEQYF.

Only a few counts were recorded for this clonotype. The J gene is TRBJ1-4, the V gene TRBV13, with D uncertain. V lost 2 bases to trimming and J lost 3 bases, with 7 bases between them. This CDR3 region has 14 residues. Germline V gives CDR1 PRHDT, CDR2 FYEKMQ (reference sequence). The CDR3 here is CASSLWSANEKLFF. The CDR3 DNA reads TGTGCCAGCAGCTTATGGTCCGCTAATGAAAAACTGTTTTTT.

This clonotype was observed many times. This chain uses TRBV7-9 with TRBJ1-2; D gene unclear. This CDR3 comprises 17 residues. Per the germline V gene, CDR1 is SEHNR and CDR2 is FQNEAQ (reference sequence). V gave up 1 base and J gave up 1 base, with 16 bases separating them. CDR3 DNA: TGTGCCAGCAGCTTAGAGGCGTTGGGCATTGATAACTATGGCTACACCTTC. It is translated as CASSLEALGIDNYGYTF.

Comments on this clonotype: A much larger clone differs by one base, so this may be a read error. The chain recombines TRBV7-6 with TRBJ2-4; 8 nucleotides match TRBD2. In germline, CDR1 is SGHVS, CDR2 FNYEAQ. The CDR3 length is 17 residues. The CDR3 DNA is TGTGCCGGCAGCTTTAGTCGAAGCGGGAGAGCCAAAAACATTCAGTACTTC. Its protein is CAGSFSRSGRAKNIQYF. Variable domain in full (rest from reference TRBV7-6 and TRBJ2-4): GAGVSQSPRYKVTKRGQDVALRCDPISGHVSLYWYRQALGQGPEFLTYFNYEAQQDKSGLPNDRFSAERPEGSISTLTIQRTEQRDSAMYRCAGSFSRSGRAKNIQYFGAGTRLSVL.

This clonotype was picked up one time. The CDR3, as DNA: TGTGCCAGTAGTATACCCCCCGGGGGTGGCTACACCTTC. Translation gives CASSIPPGGGYTF. The chain recombines TRBV19 with TRBJ1-2; D perhaps matches TRBD1 (5 bases). V was clipped by 2 bases and J by 7 bases, with 11 bases between them. The CDR3 is 13 amino acids. CDR1 and CDR2 from the germline V gene are LNHDA and SQIVND (reference sequence).

This clonotype appeared many times. The chain is built from TRBV5-1 and TRBJ2-3, with 8 bases fitting TRBD1. V gave up 4 bases and J gave up 9 bases; unmatched junction bases: 4. The CDR3 consists of 12 residues. The germline V gene has CDR1 SGHRS and CDR2 YFSETQ. The CDR3 here is CASSPRTGTQYF. CDR3 coding DNA: TGCGCCAGCAGCCCCCGGACAGGGACGCAGTATTTT. Full variable domain (missing parts from reference TRBV5-1 and TRBJ2-3): KAGVTQTPRYLIKTRGQQVTLSCSPISGHRSVSWYQQTPGQGLQFLFEYFSETQRNKGNFPGRFSGRQFSNSRSEMNVSTLELGDSALYLCASSPRTGTQYFGPGTRLTVL.

The V call is TRBV10-3, the J call TRBJ2-7; D is possibly TRBD1 (6 bases). V gave up 5 bases and J gave up 3 bases, with 8 bases separating them. This CDR3 has 12 residues. CDR1 ENHRY and CDR2 SYGVKD come from the germline V gene. CDR3 region: CAISQQGYEQYF. The CDR3 DNA is TGTGCCATCAGTCAACAGGGCTACGAGCAGTACTTC.

This clonotype was recorded once. The rearrangement uses TRBV5-1 and TRBJ1-1; no clear D gene. V was pared by 0 bases and J by 10 bases, with 10 bases between. This CDR3 spans 12 amino acids. Germline V gene data show CDR1 as SGHRS and CDR2 as YFSETQ. This chain's CDR3 is CASSLEGGGAFF. The CDR3 nucleotides are TGCGCCAGCAGCTTGGAAGGCGGAGGAGCTTTCTTT. The entire variable domain, with the rest obtained from reference TRBV5-1 and TRBJ1-1, is as follows: KAGVTQTPRYLIKTRGQQVTLSCSPISGHRSVSWYQQTPGQGLQFLFEYFSETQRNKGNFPGRFSGRQFSNSRSEMNVSTLELGDSALYLCASSLEGGGAFFGQGTRLTVV.

This clonotype was counted many times. The J gene is TRBJ1-5, the V gene TRBV6-5; 7 nucleotides match TRBD1. Germline CDR1 is MNHEY and CDR2 is SVGAGI. CDR3 size: 16 residues. J was trimmed by 0 bases and V by 6 bases; bases with no gene match: 8. The CDR3 sequence is CASSQDRDLSNQPQHF. DNA of the CDR3: TGTGCCAGCAGCCAAGACAGGGATCTTAGCAATCAGCCCCAGCATTTT.

V usage is TRBV27 and J usage is TRBJ1-5; perhaps TRBD1 as D (5 bases). V dropped 3 bases and J dropped 1 base, with 10 bases sitting between them. The CDR3 is 15 residues long. CDR1 and CDR2 from the germline V gene are MNHEY and SMNVEV (reference sequence). CDR3 protein: CASSFYWGSNQPQHF. CDR3 in DNA: TGTGCCAGCAGTTTCTACTGGGGCAGCAATCAGCCCCAGCATTTT.

This clonotype was picked up many times. The chain has TRBV9 and TRBJ2-3, with D maybe TRBD2 (5 bases). Trimming pared 2 bases from V and 0 bases from J, leaving 7 bases between. The germline gives CDR1 SGDLS, CDR2 YYNGEE. The CDR3 extends over 14 amino acids. The CDR3 reads CASSVGVSTDTQYF. CDR3 in DNA: TGTGCCAGCAGCGTCGGGGTGAGCACAGATACGCAGTATTTT. Full variable domain (missing parts from reference TRBV9 and TRBJ2-3): DSGVTQTPKHLITATGQRVTLRCSPRSGDLSVYWYQQSLDQGLQFLIQYYNGEERAKGNILERFSAQQFPDLHSELNLSSLELGDSALYFCASSVGVSTDTQYFGPGTRLTVL.

This clonotype came up many times. The V and J genes are TRBV7-6 and TRBJ2-1; TRBD2 might be the D (7 bases). Trimming cost V 5 bases and J 5 bases, with 19 bases left between them. The length of the CDR3 is 16 residues. In germline, CDR1 is SGHVS, CDR2 FNYEAQ. The CDR3 spells CASSLRGGGGDNEQFF. In DNA, the CDR3 is TGTGCCAGCAGCCTCAGAGGGGGGGGAGGGGACAATGAGCAGTTCTTC.

The chain couples TRBV7-9 to TRBJ1-6; maybe TRBD1 (5 bases). Germline V gene lookup returns CDR1 SEHNR and CDR2 FQNEAQ (reference sequence). The V gene lost 5 bases and the J gene lost 16 bases, with 30 bases spanning the gap. CDR3 size: 17 residues. The CDR3 here is CASSDSFPAGPIMGLHF. CDR3 nucleotides: TGTGCCAGCAGCGATAGCTTTCCAGCGGGACCGATTATGGGTCTCCACTTT. The complete variable domain, with remaining parts taken from reference TRBV7-9 and TRBJ1-6, reads DTGVSQNPRHKITKRGQNVTFRCDPISEHNRLYWYRQTLGQGPEFLTYFQNEAQLEKSRLLSDRFSAERPKGSFSTLEIQRTEQGDSAMYLCASSDSFPAGPIMGLHFGNGTRLTVT.

The chain is built from TRBV15 and TRBJ1-1; 9 nucleotides line up with TRBD1. Germline V gene data show CDR1 as LNHNV and CDR2 as YYDKDF (reference sequence). The CDR3 has 14 residues. The V gene end was trimmed by 8 bases and the J gene end by 6 bases; junction bases not matched to a gene: 10. The CDR3 region is CATRAGTGWSEAFF. CDR3 bases: TGTGCCACCCGTGCCGGGACAGGGTGGTCTGAAGCTTTCTTT.

This clonotype appeared many times. The chain links TRBV9 to TRBJ1-1; D is perhaps TRBD1 (5 bases). The germline V and J ends were trimmed by 4 bases and 7 bases, with 11 bases remaining between them. The germline gives CDR1 SGDLS, CDR2 YYNGEE. The CDR3 extends over 12 amino acids. CDR3 sequence reads: CASSTIGGEAFF. CDR3 nucleotides: TGTGCCAGCAGCACAATTGGGGGTGAAGCTTTCTTT.

This chain links TRBV6-4 with TRBJ1-1; 10 bases fit TRBD1. V trimming: 2 bases; J trimming: 5 bases; junction bases outside the gene matches: 8. The CDR3 runs 16 residues. From germline, CDR1 is MRHNA and CDR2 SNTAGT. CDR3 coding DNA: TGTGCCAGCAGTGACAAGTGGACAGGGGGTGTGACTGAAGCTTTCTTT. Amino acid sequence: CASSDKWTGGVTEAFF.